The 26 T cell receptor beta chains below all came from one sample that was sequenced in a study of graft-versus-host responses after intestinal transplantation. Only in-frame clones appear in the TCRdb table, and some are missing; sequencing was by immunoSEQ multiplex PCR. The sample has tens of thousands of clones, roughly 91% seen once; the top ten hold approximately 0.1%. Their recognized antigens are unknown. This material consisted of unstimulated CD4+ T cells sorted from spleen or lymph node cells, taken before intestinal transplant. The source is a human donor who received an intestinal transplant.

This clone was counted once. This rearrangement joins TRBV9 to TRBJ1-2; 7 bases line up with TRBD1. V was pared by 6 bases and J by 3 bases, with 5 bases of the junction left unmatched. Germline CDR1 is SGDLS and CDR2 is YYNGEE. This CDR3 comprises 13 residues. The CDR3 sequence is CASTRDRDYGYTF. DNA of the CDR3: TGTGCCAGCACCCGGGACAGAGACTATGGCTACACCTTC.

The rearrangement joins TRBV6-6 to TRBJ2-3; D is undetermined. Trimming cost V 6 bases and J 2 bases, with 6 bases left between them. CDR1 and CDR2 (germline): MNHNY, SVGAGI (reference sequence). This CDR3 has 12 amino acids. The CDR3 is CASSQATDTQYF. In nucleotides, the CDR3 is TGTGCCAGCAGCCAGGCCACAGATACGCAGTATTTT.

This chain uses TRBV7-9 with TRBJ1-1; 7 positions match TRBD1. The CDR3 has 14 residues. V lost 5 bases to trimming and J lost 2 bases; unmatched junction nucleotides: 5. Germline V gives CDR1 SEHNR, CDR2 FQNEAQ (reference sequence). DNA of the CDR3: TGTGCCAGCAGCCCCCGACAGGGTAACACTGAAGCTTTCTTT. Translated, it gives CASSPRQGNTEAFF. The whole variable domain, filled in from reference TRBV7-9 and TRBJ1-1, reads DTGVSQNPRHKITKRGQNVTFRCDPISEHNRLYWYRQTLGQGPEFLTYFQNEAQLEKSRLLSDRFSAERPKGSFSTLEIQRTEQGDSAMYLCASSPRQGNTEAFFGQGTRLTVV.

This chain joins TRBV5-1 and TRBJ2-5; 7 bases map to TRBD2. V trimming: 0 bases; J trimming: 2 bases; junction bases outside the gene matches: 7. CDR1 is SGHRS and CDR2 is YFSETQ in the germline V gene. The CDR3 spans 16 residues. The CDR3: CASSLGDYLWQETQYF. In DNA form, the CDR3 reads TGCGCCAGCAGCTTGGGGGACTATCTTTGGCAAGAGACCCAGTACTTC.

CDR3 amino acids: CASLPGHLSSGNTIYF. CDR3 in DNA: TGTGCCAGTTTGCCGGGACACCTAAGCTCTGGAAACACCATATATTTT. The V call is TRBV19, the J call TRBJ1-3; D may be TRBD1 (6 bases). The germline V and J ends were trimmed by 8 bases and 0 bases, with 17 bases remaining between them. The germline V gene has CDR1 LNHDA and CDR2 SQIVND (reference sequence). The CDR3 consists of 16 residues.

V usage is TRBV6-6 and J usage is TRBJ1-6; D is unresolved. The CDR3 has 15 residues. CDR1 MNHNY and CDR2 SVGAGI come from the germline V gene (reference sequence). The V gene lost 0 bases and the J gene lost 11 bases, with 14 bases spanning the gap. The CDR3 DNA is TGTGCCAGCAGTTACTCGGAGGCAGCAGTTCCACCCCTCCACTTT. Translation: CASSYSEAAVPPLHF.

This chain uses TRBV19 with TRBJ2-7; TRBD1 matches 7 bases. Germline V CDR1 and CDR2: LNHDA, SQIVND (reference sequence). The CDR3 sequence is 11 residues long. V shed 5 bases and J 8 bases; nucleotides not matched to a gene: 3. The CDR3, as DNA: TGTGCCAGTAGTCCAGGGGGTAAGCAGTACTTC. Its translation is CASSPGGKQYF. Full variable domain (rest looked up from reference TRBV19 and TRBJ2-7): DGGITQSPKYLFRKEGQNVTLSCEQNLNHDAMYWYRQDPGQGLRLIYYSQIVNDFQKGDIAEGYSVSREKKESFPLTVTSAQKNPTAFYLCASSPGGKQYFGPGTRLTVT.

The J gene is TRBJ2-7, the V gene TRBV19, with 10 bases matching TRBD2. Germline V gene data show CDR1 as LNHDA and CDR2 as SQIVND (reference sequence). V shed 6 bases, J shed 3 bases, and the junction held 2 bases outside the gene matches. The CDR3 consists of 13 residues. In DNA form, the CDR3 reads TGTGCCAGTAGCGTAGCGGGGGGCTACGAGCAGTACTTC. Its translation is CASSVAGGYEQYF. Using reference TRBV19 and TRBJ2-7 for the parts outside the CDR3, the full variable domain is DGGITQSPKYLFRKEGQNVTLSCEQNLNHDAMYWYRQDPGQGLRLIYYSQIVNDFQKGDIAEGYSVSREKKESFPLTVTSAQKNPTAFYLCASSVAGGYEQYFGPGTRLTVT.

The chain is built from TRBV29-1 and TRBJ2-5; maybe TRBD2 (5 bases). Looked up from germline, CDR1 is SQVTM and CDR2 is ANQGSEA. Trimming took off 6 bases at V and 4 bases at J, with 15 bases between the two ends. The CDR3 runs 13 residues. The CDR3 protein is CSVGERVTETQYF. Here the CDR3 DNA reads TGCAGCGTCGGGGAACGGGTAACAGAGACCCAGTACTTC.

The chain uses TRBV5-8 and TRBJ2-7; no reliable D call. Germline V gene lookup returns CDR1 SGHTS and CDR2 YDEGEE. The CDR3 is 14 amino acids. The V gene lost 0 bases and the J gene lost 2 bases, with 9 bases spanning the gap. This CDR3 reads CASSLAPPAYEQYF. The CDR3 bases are TGTGCCAGCAGCTTGGCTCCCCCTGCCTACGAGCAGTACTTC.

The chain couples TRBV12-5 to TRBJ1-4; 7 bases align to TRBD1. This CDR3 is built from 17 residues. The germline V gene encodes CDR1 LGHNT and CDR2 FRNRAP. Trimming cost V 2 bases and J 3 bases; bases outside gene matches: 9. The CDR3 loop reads CASGLQTGFIPNEKLFF. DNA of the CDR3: TGTGCTAGTGGTTTGCAGACAGGGTTTATCCCTAATGAAAAACTGTTTTTT.

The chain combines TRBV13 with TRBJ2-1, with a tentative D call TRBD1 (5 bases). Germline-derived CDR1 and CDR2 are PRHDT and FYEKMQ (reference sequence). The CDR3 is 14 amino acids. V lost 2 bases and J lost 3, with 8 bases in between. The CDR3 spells CASSLYQGYNEQFF. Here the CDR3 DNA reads TGTGCCAGCAGCTTATATCAGGGCTACAATGAGCAGTTCTTC.

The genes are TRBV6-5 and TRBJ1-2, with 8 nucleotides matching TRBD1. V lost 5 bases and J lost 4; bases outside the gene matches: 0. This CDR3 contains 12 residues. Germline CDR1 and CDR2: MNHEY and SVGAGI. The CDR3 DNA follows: TGTGCCAGCAGTACAGGGGGCTATGGCTACACCTTC. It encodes CASSTGGYGYTF.

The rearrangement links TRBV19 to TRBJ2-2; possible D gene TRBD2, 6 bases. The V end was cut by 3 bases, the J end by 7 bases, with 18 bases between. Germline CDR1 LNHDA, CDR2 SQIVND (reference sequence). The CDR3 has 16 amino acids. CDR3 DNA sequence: TGTGCCAGTAGTATCGCTACTAGCAGCACAGGCGGGGAGCTGTTTTTT. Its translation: CASSIATSSTGGELFF.

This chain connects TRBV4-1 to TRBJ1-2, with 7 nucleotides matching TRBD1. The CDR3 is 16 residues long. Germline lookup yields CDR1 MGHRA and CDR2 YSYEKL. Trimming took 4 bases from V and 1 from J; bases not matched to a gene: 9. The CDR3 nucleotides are TGCGCCAGCAGCCCCCTGGGGTCAGGGGGTAACTATGGCTACACCTTC. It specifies CASSPLGSGGNYGYTF.

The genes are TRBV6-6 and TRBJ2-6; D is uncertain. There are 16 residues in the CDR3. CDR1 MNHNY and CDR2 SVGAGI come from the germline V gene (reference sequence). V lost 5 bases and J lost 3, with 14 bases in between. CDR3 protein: CASSARLLGGANVLTF. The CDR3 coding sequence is TGTGCCAGCAGTGCGAGGCTACTTGGTGGGGCCAACGTCCTGACTTTC.

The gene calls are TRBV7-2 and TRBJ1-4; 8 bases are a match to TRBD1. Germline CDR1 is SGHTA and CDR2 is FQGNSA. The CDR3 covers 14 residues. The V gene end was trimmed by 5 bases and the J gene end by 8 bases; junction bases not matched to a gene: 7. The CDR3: CASSAGQGGEKLFF. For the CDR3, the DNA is TGTGCCAGCAGCGCAGGACAGGGAGGAGAAAAACTGTTTTTT.

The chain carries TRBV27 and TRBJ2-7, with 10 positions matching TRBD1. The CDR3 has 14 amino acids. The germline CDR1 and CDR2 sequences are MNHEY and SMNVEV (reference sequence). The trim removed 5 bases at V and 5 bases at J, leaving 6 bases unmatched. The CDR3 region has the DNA TGTGCCAGCAGTAGGGACAGGGGTATCCACGAGCAGTACTTC. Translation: CASSRDRGIHEQYF.

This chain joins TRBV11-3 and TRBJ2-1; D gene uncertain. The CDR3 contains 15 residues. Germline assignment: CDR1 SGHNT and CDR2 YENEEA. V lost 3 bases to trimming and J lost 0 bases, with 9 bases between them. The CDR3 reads CASSFLASSYNEQFF. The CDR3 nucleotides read TGTGCCAGCAGCTTTCTCGCGAGCTCCTACAATGAGCAGTTCTTC.

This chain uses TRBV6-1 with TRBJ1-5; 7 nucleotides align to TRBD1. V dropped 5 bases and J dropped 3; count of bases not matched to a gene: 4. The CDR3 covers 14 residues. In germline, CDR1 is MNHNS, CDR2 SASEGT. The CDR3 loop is CASSRTGSNQPQHF. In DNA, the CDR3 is TGTGCCAGCAGTCGGACAGGATCCAATCAGCCCCAGCATTTT.

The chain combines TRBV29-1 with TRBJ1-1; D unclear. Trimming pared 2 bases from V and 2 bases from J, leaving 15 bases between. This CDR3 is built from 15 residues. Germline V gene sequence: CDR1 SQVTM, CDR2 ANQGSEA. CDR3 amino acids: CSVEPIQGLNTEAFF. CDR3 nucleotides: TGCAGCGTTGAACCCATCCAAGGACTAAACACTGAAGCTTTCTTT.

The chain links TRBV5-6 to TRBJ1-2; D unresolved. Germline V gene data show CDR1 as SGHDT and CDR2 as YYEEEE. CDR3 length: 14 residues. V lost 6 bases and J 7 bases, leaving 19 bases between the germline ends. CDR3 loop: CASNKFGLGLGYTF. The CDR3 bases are TGTGCCAGCAACAAATTCGGGTTGGGTCTTGGCTACACCTTC.

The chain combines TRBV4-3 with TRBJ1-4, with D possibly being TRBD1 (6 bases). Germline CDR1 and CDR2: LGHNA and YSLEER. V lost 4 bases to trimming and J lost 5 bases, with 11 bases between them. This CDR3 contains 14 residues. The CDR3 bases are TGCGCCAGCAGCCTGACAGGTGGGAATGAAAAACTGTTTTTT. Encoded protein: CASSLTGGNEKLFF.

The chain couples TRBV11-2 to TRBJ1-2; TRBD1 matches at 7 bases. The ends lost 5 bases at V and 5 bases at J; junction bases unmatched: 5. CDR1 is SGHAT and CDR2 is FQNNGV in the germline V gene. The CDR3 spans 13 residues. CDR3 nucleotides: TGTGCCAGCAGCCCGGACAGGTTTTATGGCTACACCTTC. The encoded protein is CASSPDRFYGYTF.

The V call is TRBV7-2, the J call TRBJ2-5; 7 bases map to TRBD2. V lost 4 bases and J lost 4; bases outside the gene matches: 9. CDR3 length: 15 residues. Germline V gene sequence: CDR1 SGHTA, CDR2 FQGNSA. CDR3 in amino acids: CASSYSSGGGETQYF. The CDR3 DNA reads TGTGCCAGCAGCTACTCGTCGGGCGGGGGAGAGACCCAGTACTTC.

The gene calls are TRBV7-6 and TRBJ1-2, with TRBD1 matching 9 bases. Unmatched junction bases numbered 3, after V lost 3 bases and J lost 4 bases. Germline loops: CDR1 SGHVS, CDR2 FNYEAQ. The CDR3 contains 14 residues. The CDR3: CASSLDRGSYGYTF. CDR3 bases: TGTGCCAGCAGCTTGGACAGGGGAAGCTATGGCTACACCTTC.